This record covers a single T cell receptor (beta chain). A few counts support this clonotype. The antigen it recognizes is unknown. No base quality information exists; no much larger clone differs at one position. CDR1 and CDR2 were assigned from the germline V gene as KGHSH and LQKENI. The V and J ends are trimmed by 2 bases and 2 bases, leaving 9 bases between them. Including cysteine and phenylalanine, the CDR3 has 14 amino acids. Only CDR3 DNA remains: 42 bases, in frame from the first base. These data come from a study of CD8 T cells in ankylosing spondylitis (dated by TCRdb to 2016 to 2017). Concerning the study at large: To find TCR variants linked to disease, the study profiled T cell receptor beta repertoires in ankylosing spondylitis patients and healthy donors. The whole study cohort included over a hundred healthy donors and 20 to 30 ankylosing spondylitis patients. Peripheral blood samples were taken, and synovial fluid was additionally collected from ankylosing spondylitis patients.

The reads were generated on an Illumina HiSeq 2500. Quantitative 5'-RACE with molecular barcodes was used to prepare TCR beta libraries. The original pipeline was this. Disease-linked TCR variants were identified with a new computational method built on a probabilistic model of VDJ rearrangement. TCRdb itself trimmed the public reads at Q25 with fastp, ran MiXCR and retained productive beta chains. Each CDR3 protein gets just one entry, which takes the most common genes and DNA from the rows behind it. In this record, the V and J calls reflect TCRdb's handling and not the investigators' own analysis. This sample has around 440,000 distinct CDR3 sequences in its table, and approximately 17% of those were observed once. The ten largest clonotypes hold 1% of the sample. Paper-wide results and their limitations: Significant enrichment of the disease-linked clones was reported in matched synovial fluid samples from ankylosing spondylitis patients. In peripheral blood, the disease-linked clones were found at relatively low frequencies and had a CD8+ phenotype. Some TCR beta motif variants had previously been reported in synovial fluid and blood of reactive arthritis patients, which suggested common disease-initiation mechanisms. A TCR beta motif of several highly homologous amino acid variants appeared characteristic of blood from ankylosing spondylitis patients.

Sequenced sample: blood, either unsorted or a sorted T cell fraction (not recorded which). The sequence is built from TRBV18 and TRBJ1-2; the D gene assignment is ambiguous. The TCR sequence derives from a male donor with ankylosing spondylitis. The bases are TGTGCCAGCTCACCAGTGGCCGAAAACTATGGCTACACCTTC. It codes for CASSPVAENYGYTF.